These T cell receptor beta chains were read from a single sample in a study of blood T cell repertoires in COVID-19. Profiling relied on immunoSEQ multiplex PCR, and the TCRdb table lists in-frame clones only, not all of them. The data hold about 140,000 clones, with about 84% observed a single time. Sequenced input: peripheral blood. These receptors originate from a woman of 80 years or more in a cohort sampled during active or convalescent COVID-19. Both conserved end residues are part of each CDR3. The D gene is left open where the match is weak. The size field is filled for only some rows; it gives once, few, many or a size class.

clone_size d_call j_call v_call cdr3_nt cdr3_aa
NA NA TRBJ1-1 TRBV5-1 TGCGCCAGCAGCTTCCAGACAGGAAGGAACACTGAAGCTTTCTTT CASSFQTGRNTEAFF
NA TRBD2 TRBJ2-1 TRBV10-3 TGTGCCATCAGGGGACTAGTCAATGAGCAGTTCTTC CAIRGLVNEQFF
NA NA TRBJ1-1 TRBV7-3 TGTGCCAGCAGCTTAGATGCGATGAGCGACACTGAAGCTTTCTTT CASSLDAMSDTEAFF
NA NA TRBJ1-1 TRBV28 TGTGCCAGCAGAAAACCGGGACAATGGAACACTGAAGCTTTCTTT CASRKPGQWNTEAFF
NA TRBD1 TRBJ1-2 TRBV2 TGTGCCAGCAGAGACACCACAGGGGTATATGGCTACACCTTC CASRDTTGVYGYTF
NA TRBD1 TRBJ2-2 TRBV18 TGTGCCAGCTCCCGAATGGGGACAGCGAACACCGGGGAGCTGTTTTTT CASSRMGTANTGELFF
NA TRBD1 TRBJ1-2 TRBV6-2/TRBV6-3 TGTGCCAGCAGTTACTCGAGGACCCAGGGGGTCCTGAACTATGGCTACACCTTC CASSYSRTQGVLNYGYTF
once TRBD2 TRBJ2-2 TRBV11-2 TGTGCCAGCAGCCCAGGACTAGCGGTAGGGAACACCGGGGAGCTGTTTTTT CASSPGLAVGNTGELFF
NA NA TRBJ1-2 TRBV7-9 TGTGCCAGCAGCTACCAGGGGATTGGGCGAGGTGGCTACACCTTC CASSYQGIGRGGYTF
NA TRBD2 TRBJ2-1 TRBV4-1 TGCGCCAGCAGTCGGGACTATCCGAATGAGCAGTTCTTC CASSRDYPNEQFF
NA NA TRBJ1-3 TRBV3-1/TRBV3-2 TGTGCCAGCAGCCAAGATTTATTCTCTGGAAACACCATATATTTT CASSQDLFSGNTIYF
NA NA TRBJ1-2 TRBV6-5 TGTGCCAGCAGTTACGGGGGGTCTCACAGCTATGGCTACACCTTC CASSYGGSHSYGYTF
NA NA TRBJ1-2 TRBV2 TGTGCCAGCAGTGATGAACAGGGAACCCTCTATGGCTACACCTTC CASSDEQGTLYGYTF
NA NA TRBJ2-5 TRBV7-2 TGTGCCAGCAGCCCTGTTGTGGGGGGACAGACCCAGTACTTC CASSPVVGGQTQYF
NA NA TRBJ2-7 TRBV4-1 TGCGCCAGCAGCCAAGGGCAGGGTCCTAACTACGAGCAGTACTTC CASSQGQGPNYEQYF